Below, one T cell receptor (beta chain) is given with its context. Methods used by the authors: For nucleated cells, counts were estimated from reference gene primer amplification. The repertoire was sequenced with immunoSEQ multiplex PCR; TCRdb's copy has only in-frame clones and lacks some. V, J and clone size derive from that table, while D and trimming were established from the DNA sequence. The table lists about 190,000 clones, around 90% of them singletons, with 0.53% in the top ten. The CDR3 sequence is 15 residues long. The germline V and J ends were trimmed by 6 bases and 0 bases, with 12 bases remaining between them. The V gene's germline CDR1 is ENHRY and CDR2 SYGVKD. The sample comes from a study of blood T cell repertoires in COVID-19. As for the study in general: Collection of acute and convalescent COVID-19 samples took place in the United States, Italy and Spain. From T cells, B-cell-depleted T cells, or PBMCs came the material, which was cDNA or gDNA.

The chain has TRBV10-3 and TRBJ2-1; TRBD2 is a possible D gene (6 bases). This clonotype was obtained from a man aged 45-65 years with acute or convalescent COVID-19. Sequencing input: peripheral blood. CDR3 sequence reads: CAISLRESSYNEQFF. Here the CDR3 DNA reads TGTGCCATCAGCCTCCGGGAGAGCTCCTACAATGAGCAGTTCTTC.